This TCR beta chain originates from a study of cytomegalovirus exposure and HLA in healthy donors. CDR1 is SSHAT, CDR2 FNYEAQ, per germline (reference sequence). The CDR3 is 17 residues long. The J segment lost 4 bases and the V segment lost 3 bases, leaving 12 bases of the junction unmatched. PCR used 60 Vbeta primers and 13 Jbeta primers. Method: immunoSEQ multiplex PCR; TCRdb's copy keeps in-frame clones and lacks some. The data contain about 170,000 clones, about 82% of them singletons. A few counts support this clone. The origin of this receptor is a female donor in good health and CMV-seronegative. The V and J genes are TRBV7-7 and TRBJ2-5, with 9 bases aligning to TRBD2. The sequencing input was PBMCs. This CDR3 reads CASSFIPSGIVGETQYF. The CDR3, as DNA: TGTGCCAGCAGCTTTATCCCTAGCGGGATAGTGGGAGAGACCCAGTACTTC.